Reported below is one T cell receptor (beta chain). Its antigen is not identified. This sample was taken from a study of shared clonotypes between healthy human individuals. An assay was performed, and its level was deep. In the original processing: Junction-only immunoSEQ sequences carried no quality scores, so filtering differed. Measured with immunoSEQ multiplex PCR; TCRdb has only the in-frame clones, and not every one. Clonal size and the V and J genes are those of that table, whereas D and trimming came from the DNA. The profile shows about half a million clones, about 85% of them singletons. General observations from the study: Read depth was anticipated to influence clonotype sharing among donors.

All donors qualified as healthy HIV-negative adults and had experienced no recent acute infections or vaccinations. The origin of this receptor is a middle-aged woman in good health. Some clones in this sample may be carry-over from other donors' samples. Material: PBMCs.

The CDR3 is CAWSSTGVYNEQFF. CDR3 coding DNA: TGTGCCTGGAGTAGCACAGGGGTCTACAATGAGCAGTTCTTC. The rearrangement uses TRBV30 and TRBJ2-1; 7 bases line up with TRBD1. V was pared by 2 bases and J by 3 bases, with 4 bases of the junction left unmatched. Germline CDR1 GTSNPN, CDR2 SVGIG (reference sequence). This CDR3 is built from 14 residues.